The next 4 T cell receptor beta chains were all read from a single sample in a study of cytomegalovirus exposure and HLA in healthy donors. It was with 60 Vbeta and 13 Jbeta primers that the PCR ran. TCRdb's table, derived via immunoSEQ multiplex PCR, lists solely in-frame clones and lacks some. The sample lists 100,000 to 150,000 clones; about 80% were seen once. What was sequenced was PBMCs. All receptors derive from a woman in her forties or fifties in good health and CMV-seropositive.

This chain uses TRBV7-2 with TRBJ2-1, with TRBD2 matching over 12 bases. Germline values: CDR1 SGHTA, CDR2 FQGNSA. The CDR3 length is 15 residues. V lost 1 base to trimming and J lost 9 bases; unmatched junction nucleotides: 4. The CDR3 DNA is TGTGCCAGCAGCTTAGAACTAGCGGGAGGTGGTGAGCAGTTCTTC. Residues: CASSLELAGGGEQFF.

V is TRBV5-1 and J is TRBJ2-6, with a weak D call TRBD1 (6 bases). Per germline, CDR1 SGHRS and CDR2 YFSETQ. Trimming took off 4 bases at V and 4 bases at J, with 21 bases between the two ends. This CDR3 comprises 18 residues. Written as DNA, the CDR3 is TGCGCCAGCAGCCGATCGACAGGCCGTGAGGTGGGGGCCAACGTCCTGACTTTC. It specifies CASSRSTGREVGANVLTF.

The V gene is TRBV7-9, the J gene TRBJ2-5; D is perhaps TRBD1 (6 bases). This CDR3 region has 14 residues. The V end was cut by 3 bases, the J end by 4 bases, with 12 bases between. Germline loops: CDR1 SEHNR, CDR2 FQNEAQ (reference sequence). The CDR3 DNA reads as TGTGCCAGCAGCTTCAGGGGACGGGGAGAGACCCAGTACTTC. Amino acids: CASSFRGRGETQYF.

This clone has at least ten counts. The chain has TRBV11-3 and TRBJ1-1; D is perhaps TRBD1 (6 bases). V was cut by 5 bases and J by 12 bases, with 22 bases left in between. CDR1 is SGHNT, CDR2 YENEEA, per germline. This CDR3 comprises 14 residues. CDR3 nucleotide sequence: TGTGCCAGCAGCGCAATACCGGACAGAGTTGAGACTTTCTTT. It yields the protein CASSAIPDRVETFF.